These 26 T cell receptor beta chains came from one sample sequenced in a study of regulatory T cells in long-lasting Graves disease. Time point noted: persistent/refractory GD, antithyroid drugs over 5 years with positive TRAb. Extracted RNA from PBMCs served as the source of the TCR library. Researchers made TCR beta libraries by using iRepertoire HTBI primers and running Arm-PCR on CDR3 regions. TCRdb passed the multiplex PCR reads through MiXCR, listing each CDR3 protein once. This sample has 250,000 to 300,000 distinct CDR3 sequences, with 22% found just once. The specimen comprised peripheral blood mononuclear cells (PBMCs), sampled when the disease was refractory, from a patient treated with antithyroid drugs. These receptor sequences come from a female donor with Graves disease.

The chain carries TRBV29-1 and TRBJ2-5; a weak D match, TRBD2 (6 bases). The CDR3 is 13 residues long. The V gene's germline CDR1 is SQVTM and CDR2 ANQGSEA. V was clipped by 3 bases and J by 5 bases, with 13 bases between them. CDR3 sequence reads: CSVERELGETQYF. The CDR3 DNA reads as TGCAGCGTTGAGCGGGAATTGGGGGAGACCCAGTACTTC. The full variable domain, completed using reference TRBV29-1 and TRBJ2-5, is SAVISQKPSRDICQRGTSLTIQCQVDSQVTMMFWYRQQPGQSLTLIATANQGSEATYESGFVIDKFPISRPNLTFSTLTVSNMSPEDSSIYLCSVERELGETQYFGPGTRLLVL.

In this sample, this clonotype turned up once. The rearrangement links TRBV29-1 to TRBJ2-3; TRBD2 agrees at 7 bases. J was trimmed by 3 bases and V by 7 bases; bases with no gene match: 13. This CDR3 region has 15 residues. From germline, CDR1 is SQVTM and CDR2 ANQGSEA. This CDR3 reads CSADTWEGMTDTQYF. The CDR3 DNA reads TGCAGCGCCGATACTTGGGAGGGGATGACAGATACGCAGTATTTT.

This clonotype was detected many times. The chain employs TRBV3-1 and TRBJ2-5; D might be TRBD1 (5 bases). The CDR3 consists of 14 residues. In germline, CDR1 is LGHDT, CDR2 YNNKEL (reference sequence). Trimming took 2 bases from V and 6 from J, leaving 13 bases between them. DNA for the CDR3: TGTGCCAGCAGCCAACAGGGTAGCCGAAAGACCCAGTACTTC. It encodes CASSQQGSRKTQYF.

This clonotype has ten or more counts. V usage is TRBV2 and J usage is TRBJ1-6; D gene ambiguous. The germline V gene encodes CDR1 SNHLY and CDR2 FYNNEI. V lost 4 bases and J lost 6, with 7 bases in between. The CDR3 extends over 13 amino acids. Here the CDR3 reads CASSATSNSPLHF. CDR3 DNA: TGTGCCAGCAGTGCGACAAGTAATTCACCCCTCCACTTT.

The J gene is TRBJ1-1, the V gene TRBV7-2, with D possibly matching TRBD1 (6 bases). This CDR3 region has 15 residues. CDR1 and CDR2 (germline): SGHTA, FQGNSA. V was shortened by 5 bases and J by 3 bases, with 16 bases between the two germline ends. The CDR3 reads CASSLSPWTDTEAFF. The CDR3 DNA follows: TGTGCCAGCAGCCTGAGCCCTTGGACAGACACTGAAGCTTTCTTT.

This clonotype occurred a few times. The rearrangement uses TRBV19 and TRBJ1-5; D is ambiguous. Looked up from germline, CDR1 is LNHDA and CDR2 is SQIVND (reference sequence). V was clipped by 3 bases and J by 0 bases, with 9 bases between them. The CDR3 is 15 amino acids. CDR3 bases: TGTGCCAGTAGTATCGAGGGATATAGCAATCAGCCCCAGCATTTT. Its translation is CASSIEGYSNQPQHF.

This clonotype was seen a few times. Just one base apart from a much larger clone, this may be a read error. V is TRBV27 and J is TRBJ2-5; D unclear. Germline lookup yields CDR1 MNHEY and CDR2 SMNVEV (reference sequence). CDR3 length equals 11 residues. The ends were cut back, 8 bases at V and 1 base at J, with 5 bases in the middle. CDR3 sequence reads: CASGTQETQYF. Written as DNA, the CDR3 is TGTGCCAGCGGTACCCAAGAGACCCAGTACTTC.

This clonotype has at least ten counts. The chain combines TRBV28 with TRBJ2-7, with TRBD2 matching 8 bases. Germline V gene lookup returns CDR1 MDHEN and CDR2 SYDVKM. CDR3 size: 14 residues. Trimming cost V 6 bases and J 3 bases; bases outside gene matches: 7. The CDR3 reads CASSHTSGGYEQYF. The CDR3 DNA reads TGTGCCAGCAGCCATACTAGCGGAGGCTACGAGCAGTACTTC.

As concerns this clonotype: A much larger clone sits a single nucleotide away, making a read error possible. The V gene is TRBV11-2, the J gene TRBJ1-1, with no clear D. The CDR3 loop spans 15 amino acids. CDR1 SGHAT and CDR2 FQNNGV come from the germline V gene. The CDR3 sequence is CTSSHLSGGNTEAFF. The DNA for the CDR3 is TGTACCAGCAGCCACCTTTCGGGAGGGAACACTGAAGCTTTCTTT.

This clonotype was counted only a few times. V is TRBV7-9 and J is TRBJ1-2; D remains unclear. The CDR3 spans 13 residues. V was cut by 5 bases and J by 4 bases, with 11 bases left in between. The germline V gene has CDR1 SEHNR and CDR2 FQNEAQ (reference sequence). CDR3 sequence: CASSPSLAYGYTF. Here the CDR3 DNA reads TGTGCCAGCAGCCCGAGCCTTGCCTATGGCTACACCTTC.

The chain has TRBV4-3 and TRBJ2-2; 7 positions agree with TRBD1. Trimming took 0 bases from V and 5 from J; bases not matched to a gene: 6. Germline values: CDR1 LGHNA, CDR2 YSLEER. This CDR3 has 16 residues. The CDR3 DNA reads as TGCGCCAGCAGCCAAGAGAGAGACAGGGTAACCGGGGAGCTGTTTTTT. This gives the protein CASSQERDRVTGELFF.

The sample holds many counts of this clonotype. The chain joins TRBV7-2 to TRBJ2-5; either TRBD1 or TRBD2 may fit D (6 bases each). The V gene lost 5 bases and the J gene lost 5 bases, with 24 bases spanning the gap. CDR3 size: 17 residues. Per germline, CDR1 SGHTA and CDR2 FQGNSA. This CDR3 is CASSPQFDSWRGETQYF. The DNA for the CDR3 is TGTGCCAGCAGCCCGCAATTCGACTCCTGGAGGGGGGAGACCCAGTACTTC.

This clonotype has only a few counts. The chain joins TRBV28 to TRBJ2-7, with 10 bases fitting TRBD1. This CDR3 has 14 amino acids. Per the germline V gene, CDR1 is MDHEN and CDR2 is SYDVKM. Trimming took 2 bases from V and 5 from J; bases not matched to a gene: 3. The CDR3 bases are TGTGCCAGCAGTTTAAAGACAGGGGGCGACGAGCAGTACTTC. Protein: CASSLKTGGDEQYF. The full variable domain, its missing parts supplied by reference TRBV28 and TRBJ2-7, is DVKVTQSSRYLVKRTGEKVFLECVQDMDHENMFWYRQDPGLGLRLIYFSYDVKMKEKGDIPEGYSVSREKKERFSLILESASTNQTSMYLCASSLKTGGDEQYFGPGTRLTVT.

In this sample, this clonotype turned up once. This chain connects TRBV20-1 to TRBJ1-6, with TRBD1 matching over 7 bases. The V segment lost 4 bases and the J segment 7 bases; nucleotides outside the gene matches: 16. This CDR3 is 17 amino acids long. Germline V gives CDR1 DFQATT, CDR2 SNEGSKA (reference sequence). The CDR3 region has the DNA TGCAGTGCTACCAGTACAGGGGAGTTCAGAACGAATTCACCCCTCCACTTT. Protein: CSATSTGEFRTNSPLHF.

With respect to this clonotype: It may be a read error: a sequence one base away is much more abundant. This sequence joins TRBV3-1 and TRBJ1-2; 7 bases fit TRBD1. CDR1 LGHDT and CDR2 YNNKEL come from the germline V gene (reference sequence). This CDR3 spans 14 amino acids. CDR3 DNA sequence: TGTGCCAGCAGGAAGACAGGGCCTAACTATGACTACACCTTC. Protein sequence: CASRKTGPNYDYTF.

The rearrangement links TRBV7-8 to TRBJ2-1; no reliable D call. Trimming removed 3 bases from V and 8 bases from J, with 5 bases in between. Germline V gene lookup returns CDR1 SGHVS and CDR2 FQNEAQ. This CDR3 has 11 amino acids. The CDR3 sequence is CASSFGDEQFF. The CDR3 DNA reads TGTGCCAGCAGCTTCGGCGATGAGCAGTTCTTC.

This clonotype has a single count. The chain has TRBV3-1 and TRBJ2-1; D might be TRBD2 (5 bases). V was shortened by 0 bases and J by 4 bases, with 13 bases between the two germline ends. This CDR3 has 16 residues. Germline V gene sequence: CDR1 LGHDT, CDR2 YNNKEL (reference sequence). The CDR3 is CASSQDSRTEYNEQFF. Here the CDR3 DNA reads TGTGCCAGCAGCCAAGATTCTAGGACTGAGTACAATGAGCAGTTCTTC.

The sample holds a few counts of this clonotype. The CDR3 DNA is TGTGCCAGCAGCTTAGATCCGGGGGCCGGTACGCAGTATTTT. Protein: CASSLDPGAGTQYF. The chain recombines TRBV11-1 with TRBJ2-3, with D possibly being TRBD1 or TRBD2 (6 bases each). CDR1 and CDR2 from the germline V gene are SGHAT and FQDESV (reference sequence). Deletions cut 1 base from V and 8 bases from J, with 13 bases between. The CDR3 runs 14 residues. Full variable domain (rest looked up from reference TRBV11-1 and TRBJ2-3): EAEVAQSPRYKITEKSQAVAFWCDPISGHATLYWYRQILGQGPELLVQFQDESVVDDSQLPKDRFSAERLKGVDSTLKIQPAELGDSAMYLCASSLDPGAGTQYFGPGTRLTVL.

CDR3 region: CSAIVSGELFF. The CDR3 nucleotides are TGCAGTGCTATTGTATCCGGGGAGCTGTTTTTT. The chain employs TRBV20-1 and TRBJ2-2, with D uncertain. Germline-derived CDR1 and CDR2 are DFQATT and SNEGSKA (reference sequence). CDR3 length: 11 amino acids. The ends were cut back, 4 bases at V and 6 bases at J, with 6 bases in the middle.

This clonotype was observed many times. This chain links TRBV6-1 with TRBJ2-5, with no clear D. The V end was cut by 3 bases, the J end by 1 base, with 12 bases between. Germline-derived CDR1 and CDR2 are MNHNS and SASEGT. The CDR3 extends over 15 amino acids. CDR3 DNA sequence: TGTGCCAGCAGTGACCTCCACCGCGTCCAAGAGACCCAGTACTTC. Translating it yields CASSDLHRVQETQYF.

This clonotype was recorded at least ten times. The chain carries TRBV9 and TRBJ2-5, with D perhaps matching TRBD1 (6 bases). The CDR3 consists of 17 residues. Germline CDR1 reads SGDLS; CDR2 reads YYNGEE. The V end lost 4 bases, the J end lost 5 bases, and 24 bases lay between the germline ends. The DNA for the CDR3 is TGTGCCAGCAGCCCAACGCCGACAGGCGTATCGACGGAGACCCAGTACTTC. Translation gives CASSPTPTGVSTETQYF.

The sample holds many counts of this clonotype. The chain couples TRBV28 to TRBJ1-2, with D possibly matching TRBD1 (5 bases). The CDR3 consists of 13 residues. Germline lookup yields CDR1 MDHEN and CDR2 SYDVKM. V dropped 6 bases and J dropped 8 bases, with 16 bases sitting between them. Written as DNA, the CDR3 is TGTGCCAGCAGGATCCCTACTTGGGGGGGCTACACCTTC. Translation gives CASRIPTWGGYTF.

This clonotype was recorded many times. V and J are TRBV3-1 and TRBJ2-5; 9 bases line up with TRBD2. With 0 bases clipped from V and 5 bases from J, the junction kept 4 bases outside the gene matches. Germline CDR1 reads LGHDT; CDR2 reads YNNKEL (reference sequence). There are 15 residues in the CDR3. The CDR3 DNA is TGTGCCAGCAGCCAAGATATCAGCGGGAGGGAGACCCAGTACTTC. Its protein is CASSQDISGRETQYF.

This clonotype has a count of ten or more. The V gene is TRBV6-1, the J gene TRBJ1-4; TRBD1 agrees at 7 bases. The ends lost 6 bases at V and 3 bases at J; junction bases unmatched: 4. The CDR3 loop spans 14 amino acids. Germline V CDR1 and CDR2: MNHNS, SASEGT. Here the CDR3 DNA reads TGTGCCAGCAGCCAGGGGGTAGCTAATGAAAAACTGTTTTTT. It is translated as CASSQGVANEKLFF.

Only a few counts were recorded for this clonotype. The chain employs TRBV2 and TRBJ2-2; TRBD2 aligns across 9 bases. Unmatched junction bases numbered 17, after V lost 5 bases and J lost 4 bases. This CDR3 comprises 19 residues. Germline V gene data show CDR1 as SNHLY and CDR2 as FYNNEI. The CDR3 protein is CASSPGGSGTSRTTGELFF. CDR3 bases: TGTGCCAGCAGTCCGGGAGGTTCCGGGACTAGCCGTACCACCGGGGAGCTGTTTTTT.

This clonotype has more than one count but fewer than ten. The chain couples TRBV5-6 to TRBJ2-4; 9 bases match TRBD2. From germline, CDR1 is SGHDT and CDR2 YYEEEE. V was clipped by 0 bases and J by 0 bases; unmatched bases: 4. CDR3 size: 17 residues. The CDR3 coding sequence is TGTGCCAGCAGCTTGGGAAAGCGGGAGGTAGCCAAAAACATTCAGTACTTC. Its translation is CASSLGKREVAKNIQYF.